Listed below are T cell receptor beta chains from one sample, sequenced in a study of radiotherapy plus CTLA-4 blockade in lung cancer. Assay: immunoSEQ multiplex PCR; the TCRdb copy retains only in-frame clones and omits some. The table includes some 51,000 clones, about 77% detected once. The source was peripheral blood, collected from a patient treated with radiotherapy plus ipilimumab. The receptors here all came from a human donor with non-small cell lung cancer whose response to radiotherapy plus ipilimumab could not be evaluated. Each CDR3 is given with its conserved first and last residue. D genes are given only for firm matches. Rows give clone size only sometimes, using once, few, many, or a class for an expanded clone.

TRBD2,NA,TRBJ2-7,15,TRBV7-2,TGTGCCAGCAGCCCGGGACTAGCGGGGGCCTACGAGCAGTACTTC,CASSPGLAGAYEQYF
TRBD1,NA,TRBJ1-4,14,TRBV5-4,TGTGCCAGCAGCTCGACAGGGGCCCGTGAAAAACTGTTTTTT,CASSSTGAREKLFF
TRBD1,NA,TRBJ1-2,13,TRBV6-5,TGTGCCAGCAGTTCGACAGGGCGGACGGGCTACACCTTC,CASSSTGRTGYTF
NA,NA,TRBJ2-5,14,TRBV5-1,TGCGCCAGCAGCTTGGTTGTAGACCAAGAGACCCAGTACTTC,CASSLVVDQETQYF
NA,NA,TRBJ1-3,17,TRBV4-3,TGCGCCAGCAGCCAGGAGTGGTCCACTAGCTCTGGAAACACCATATATTTT,CASSQEWSTSSGNTIYF
TRBD2,NA,TRBJ2-1,16,TRBV28,TGTGCCAGCAGTCAAGGACTAGTTAGCTCCTACAATGAGCAGTTCTTC,CASSQGLVSSYNEQFF
NA,NA,TRBJ1-1,13,TRBV7-9,TGTGCCAGCACCCCGGACAGATTCACTGAAGCTTTCTTT,CASTPDRFTEAFF
NA,NA,TRBJ2-1,16,TRBV7-2,TGTGCCAGCAGCAAAAGGTACCAGGGAACCTACAATGAGCAGTTCTTC,CASSKRYQGTYNEQFF
TRBD2,NA,TRBJ2-5,17,TRBV7-2,TGTGCCAGCAGCTCGGCACGGGGGGGGCCATTAGGAGAGACCCAGTACTTC,CASSSARGGPLGETQYF
NA,NA,TRBJ1-2,14,TRBV29-1,TGCAGCGTTGATTTCAGGGGCCGGGACTATGGCTACACCTTC,CSVDFRGRDYGYTF
NA,NA,TRBJ2-7,17,TRBV25-1,TGTGCCAGCAGTGATGCCTATTCAGGGCAGGGGTTTGCCGAGCAGTACTTC,CASSDAYSGQGFAEQYF
NA,NA,TRBJ2-5,14,TRBV5-1,TGCGCCAGCAGCTTGACTAGCCCTCAAGAGACCCAGTACTTC,CASSLTSPQETQYF
NA,once,TRBJ1-2,15,TRBV7-9,TGTGCCAGCAGCTTGGGGGGGGCTGCTAACTATGGCTACACCTTC,CASSLGGAANYGYTF
TRBD1,once,TRBJ1-1,15,TRBV6-5,TGTGCCAGCAGTAAGGGACAGACTATGAACACTGAAGCTTTCTTT,CASSKGQTMNTEAFF
NA,NA,TRBJ2-5,15,TRBV5-1,TGCGCCAGCAGCTTGTTTAGAGGGATTCAAGAGACCCAGTACTTC,CASSLFRGIQETQYF
NA,NA,TRBJ2-5,12,TRBV30,TGTGCCTGGGTGACATGGCAAGAGACCCAGTACTTC,CAWVTWQETQYF
NA,few,TRBJ2-5,15,TRBV6-4,TGTGCCAGCAGTGACGGGGGCACACCGGGAGAGACCCAGTACTTC,CASSDGGTPGETQYF
NA,NA,TRBJ2-5,11,TRBV6-5,TGTGCCAGCAGTACGACAGAGGAGCAGTACTTC,CASSTTEEQYF
TRBD1,NA,TRBJ1-5,14,TRBV4-3,TGCGCCAGCAGCCGGGACAGCACCAATCAGCCCCAGCATTTT,CASSRDSTNQPQHF
NA,NA,TRBJ2-7,14,TRBV5-4,TGTGCCAGCAGCCCGAGGACTATTCCCTACGAGCAGTACTTC,CASSPRTIPYEQYF
NA,NA,TRBJ2-1,11,TRBV6-1,TGTGCCAGCAGTGCCGCGTATGAGCAGTTCTTC,CASSAAYEQFF
TRBD1,NA,TRBJ2-5,14,TRBV29-1,TGCAGCGTTCTACCCCCAGGGGGCGGAGAGACCCAGTACTTC,CSVLPPGGGETQYF
TRBD1,NA,TRBJ1-2,13,TRBV7-9,TGTGCCAGCAGCTGGGACAGGGGTGGTGGCTACACCTTC,CASSWDRGGGYTF
TRBD1,NA,TRBJ1-5,14,TRBV10-3,TGTGCCATCAGCGACAGGGGAATAGGCCAGCCCCAGCATTTT,CAISDRGIGQPQHF
TRBD2,NA,TRBJ2-7,14,TRBV7-2,TGTGCCAGCAGCCGTCCCCTAGCGGGAGACGAGCAGTACTTC,CASSRPLAGDEQYF
NA,NA,TRBJ2-7,14,TRBV5-1,TGCGCCAGCAGCTCCGGGATTTCCTCCTACGAGCAGTACTTC,CASSSGISSYEQYF
NA,NA,TRBJ1-3,15,TRBV28,TGTGCCAGCAGTTTTACGGGGAGGTCCGGAAACACCATATATTTT,CASSFTGRSGNTIYF
TRBD1,NA,TRBJ2-7,14,TRBV27,TGTGCCAGCAAAAAGGGGGCTAGCTTCTACGAGCAGTACTTC,CASKKGASFYEQYF